This TCR beta chain was found in a study of siplizumab effects on memory and regulatory T cells. The count of this clone is one. V was pared by 2 bases and J by 5 bases, with 6 bases of the junction left unmatched. Germline CDR1 is SGDLS and CDR2 is YYNGEE. The CDR3 runs 15 residues. TCRdb keeps only in-frame clones here, not all; method: immunoSEQ multiplex PCR. Counted here are about 100,000 clones, 94% occurring once; the ten biggest clones make up roughly 1.3%. The rearrangement links TRBV9 to TRBJ2-1; 8 nucleotides line up with TRBD2. The sequenced material came from non-Treg CD4+ T cells sorted from blood. The TCR was taken from a human donor in good health. The CDR3 here is CASSVNSGANNEQFF. The CDR3 region has the DNA TGTGCCAGCAGCGTCAATAGCGGGGCCAACAATGAGCAGTTCTTC.